Sequencing of this T cell receptor (beta chain) was carried out in a study of regulatory T cells in long-lasting Graves disease (dated by TCRdb to the early 2020s). Turning to the overall study: Newly diagnosed Graves' disease patients had taken antithyroid drugs for less than 3 months. Persistent Graves' disease patients were compared with newly diagnosed Graves' disease patients by peripheral blood TCR sequencing and RNA sequencing. A total of roughly 33 samples underwent TCR sequencing: some 13 from persistent and roughly 20 from newly diagnosed Graves' disease patients. The study took place in China and was registered as a clinical trial.

Germline trimming amounts to 5 bases on V and 5 bases on J, with 8 as the count of junction bases outside the gene matches. The CDR3 spans 15 residues, from the cysteine through the phenylalanine. Only the CDR3 DNA is retained, 45 bases long and in frame from the first base. The germline V gene encodes CDR1 PRHDT and CDR2 FYEKMQ (reference sequence). The library was made by multiplex PCR. For sequencing, an Illumina HiSeq 4000 was employed. iRepertoire HTBI primers and Arm-PCR amplification of CDR3 regions were used to construct TCR beta libraries. Gel purification was performed on PCR products prior to sequencing. Per the authors' processing: Gene usage analysis of CDR3 amino acid clonotypes used the approximately 62 TRBV and fewer than 15 TRBJ segments found across samples. Filtered high-quality paired reads were merged into contigs using COPE and FqMerger. BLAST was used to align contigs to IMGT TRBV, TRBD and TRBJ reference genes, with CDR3 defined following IMGT. Clonotypes above 0.1% frequency were classified as highly expanded clones. Repertoire diversity was measured by Shannon entropy, and V-J evenness by the Gini coefficient. A clonotype found in more than one individual was treated as public. Using fastp trimming at Q25 and MiXCR clonotype assembly, TCRdb reanalyzed the public sequencing data and kept in-frame beta chains. For every CDR3 protein sequence, its rows merge into one entry that carries the most common genes and DNA. TCRdb assigned the V and J calls; the authors' analysis was not used. The sample records 400,000 to 550,000 distinct CDR3 sequences, about 15% of which are singletons. The ten largest make up about a sixth of the sample.

This clonotype was detected many times. It lacks a known antigen. The record has no base qualities; no much larger clone is one base away. The sample's time point, from its label and the paper: newly diagnosed GD, antithyroid drugs for less than 3 months. For both TCR sequencing and RNA sequencing, RNA was extracted from PBMCs using TRIzol. The diagnosis of Graves' disease was made according to American Thyroid Association guidelines. Patients were recruited from an endocrinology department in Xi'an, China. Each patient gave 7 to 9.5 milliliters of peripheral blood, collected in an EDTA anticoagulant tube. Ficoll Paque Plus density gradient separation was used to isolate PBMCs, and no additional T cell sorting was done. An Agilent 2100 Bioanalyzer and agarose gel were used to assess RNA quality, and a NanoDrop 2000 was used to measure RNA concentration. Overall results and qualifications from the work: TRBV28, TRBJ1-2 and TRBJ2-5 were preferentially used in persistent disease, while TRBV20-1 and TRBJ2-1 were favored in newly diagnosed disease. Patients with persistent disease shared more public clonotypes (approximately 2,500) than newly diagnosed patients did (966). Lower TCR Shannon entropy and fewer highly expanded clones were observed in persistent Graves' disease patients than in newly diagnosed patients, which suggested clonal expansion. As a limitation, the authors acknowledged that the small sample size may reduce accuracy. Only the TCR beta chain was sequenced and analyzed. The study examined only peripheral blood because the primary lesion, thyroid tissue, could not be accessed.

The data also belong to a second study, concerning T cells in Graves' hyperthyroidism and ophthalmopathy. The second paper states: A patient counted as having stable Graves' hyperthyroidism if no progression to ophthalmopathy occurred over 18 months of follow-up. Hyperthyroidism patients were newly diagnosed, with disease duration under 2 months, and aged 18 to 65 years. Any patient with an uncontrolled infection, another autoimmune disease, pregnancy or lactation was excluded. Clinical symptoms, serum thyroxine and TRAb, thyroid ultrasound, and orbital computed tomography formed the basis for the diagnoses. The TCR CDR3 was subjected to a first round of RT-PCR using the HTBI primer set and the Qiagen OneStep RT-PCR kit. Most expanded thyroid clonotypes (frequency above 0.001) were also found in blood, which suggests that blood repertoires may mirror thyroid immune responses. A model built on a 13 V-J signature distinguished ophthalmopathy from stable hyperthyroidism, reaching about 89% sensitivity and around 81% specificity in cross-validation and 80%/75% in testing. In validation, the model predicted progression to ophthalmopathy with over 60% sensitivity and roughly 75% specificity, a median of about 6.7 months before onset. A discovery cohort of about a hundred patients, 43 with Graves' ophthalmopathy and approximately 60 with stable Graves' hyperthyroidism, was used to find distinguishing TCR V-J signatures. Prospective prediction of ophthalmopathy was tested in an independent validation cohort consisting of roughly 19 hyperthyroidism patients and 15 to 17 patients who later progressed to ophthalmopathy. The 100 discovery patients were randomly split 7:3 into training and test sets. Thyroid tissue and blood T-cell repertoires from six Graves' hyperthyroidism patients were also compared in the study. After blood sampling, hyperthyroidism patients were treated with methimazole at a starting dose of 30 mg daily, and ophthalmopathy patients were treated with high-dose intravenous methylprednisolone. Libraries were constructed in a second round of multiplex PCR, after which size selection and purification were carried out. Paired-end sequencing of the libraries was performed with 100 bp reads on an Illumina HiSeq2000. SOAPnuke was used to process the raw data, throwing out any read that contained adapters or uncalled bases, had a mean Phred below 15, or lacked an exact constant-primer or identifier match. COPE v1.2.5 was used to merge high-quality paired reads, and clonotypes were defined as unique nucleotide sequences. MiTCR v1.1 was used to align the clonotypes against IMGT TRBV, TRBD and TRBJ reference segments. Analysis was restricted to V-J combinations with a frequency above 0.0001, which covered 99.2% of repertoires. A TCS score was defined as the ratio of F50 (clonal expansion) to E x V (chaos), with BLOSUM62-based TCRdist applied between CDR3 peptides within each V-J. Welch's t-statistics and random forest reduced roughly 540 V-J features to 13, which were used in a naive Bayes classifier (R e1071). No statistical method was used to fix the sample size in advance, and group allocation was not hidden from the investigators. TCR Vbeta CDR3 sequencing of some 140 peripheral blood samples (43 ophthalmopathy, over 70 hyperthyroidism and some 17 progressor patients) is reported in the paper.

The origin of this receptor is a woman aged 30 to 39 with Graves disease. Donor details come from another sample of the same person, matched by shared clones. The sample was peripheral blood mononuclear cells (PBMCs), taken at new diagnosis, from a patient treated with antithyroid drugs. The rearrangement joined TRBV13 to TRBJ2-1; 8 central bases correspond to TRBD2. The CDR3 reads as follows: CASSVGTRGNNEQFF. The nucleotides read TGTGCCAGCAGCGTCGGGACTAGGGGTAACAATGAGCAGTTCTTC.